This entry describes one TCR beta chain. As to time point: 2014-2015 season, pre-vaccination. Blood volume per time point ranged from 40 to 100 mL. The data originate from a study of follicular helper T cells after annual influenza vaccination. Measured with immunoSEQ multiplex PCR; TCRdb has only the in-frame clones, and not every one. The sample lists about 27,000 clones, about 82% occurring once. CDR1 is GTSNPN and CDR2 is SVGIG in the germline V gene (reference sequence). The CDR3 totals 15 residues. With V trimmed by 2 bases and J by 1 base, 4 bases remained unmatched. The source is an adult who received the influenza vaccine. The gene calls are TRBV30 and TRBJ2-3; 9 positions match TRBD1. Sequencing was performed on CXCR5+ CD38- circulating T follicular helper cells from blood, taken on the day of influenza vaccination. The subset was: circulating Tfh, non-naive CD4+CXCR5+PD-1+ (ICOS+CD38+ or ICOS-CD38-). CDR3 nucleotides: TGTGCCTGGAGTCTTCGGGACAGGGGCACAGATACGCAGTATTTT. This gives the protein CAWSLRDRGTDTQYF. Supplemented by reference TRBV30 and TRBJ2-3, the full variable domain reads SQTIHQWPATLVQPVGSPLSLECTVEGTSNPNLYWYRQAAGRGLQLLFYSVGIGQISSEVPQNLSASRPQDRQFILSSKKLLLSDSGFYLCAWSLRDRGTDTQYFGPGTRLTVL.